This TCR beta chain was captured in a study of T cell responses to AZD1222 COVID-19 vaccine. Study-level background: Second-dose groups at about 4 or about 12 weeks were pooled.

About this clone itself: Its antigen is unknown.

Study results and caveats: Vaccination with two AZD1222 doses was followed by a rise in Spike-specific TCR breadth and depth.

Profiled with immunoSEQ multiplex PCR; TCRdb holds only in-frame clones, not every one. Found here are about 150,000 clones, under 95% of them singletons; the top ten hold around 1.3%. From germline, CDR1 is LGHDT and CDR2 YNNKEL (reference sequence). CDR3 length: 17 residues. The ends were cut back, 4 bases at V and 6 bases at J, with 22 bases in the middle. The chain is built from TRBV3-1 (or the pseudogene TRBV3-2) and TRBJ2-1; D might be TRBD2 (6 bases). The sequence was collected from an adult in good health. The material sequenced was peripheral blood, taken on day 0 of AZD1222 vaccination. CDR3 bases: TGTGCCAGCAGCCTAACCCTAGCAGGGAGGAGGGCCAATGAGCAGTTCTTC. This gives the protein CASSLTLAGRRANEQFF.